The 14 T cell receptor beta chains reported below all come from one sample, sequenced in a study of cytomegalovirus exposure and HLA in healthy donors. PCR involved 60 Vbeta and 13 Jbeta primers. Assay used: immunoSEQ multiplex PCR; TCRdb lists only in-frame clones, some missing. The sample has about 110,000 clones; more than 60% are singletons. Sequencing was performed on PBMCs. The source of these receptors is a man between 60 and 75 years old in good health and CMV-seronegative.

The chain has TRBV7-9 and TRBJ1-1, with D possibly TRBD1 on 5 matching bases. Germline CDR1 SEHNR, CDR2 FQNEAQ (reference sequence). Trimming left V 4 bases short and J 1 base short, with 7 bases between. The CDR3 contains 13 residues. The CDR3 nucleotides are TGTGCCAGCAGCTCAACAGGGAACACTGAAGCTTTCTTT. The encoded protein is CASSSTGNTEAFF.

The CDR3 DNA reads as TGTGCCAGCAGTGCCTCTAGCGGGGGGGCCTACAATGAGCAGTTCTTC. Its protein is CASSASSGGAYNEQFF. The V and J genes are TRBV7-3 and TRBJ2-1; 12 bases are a match to TRBD2. V lost 6 bases and J lost 2; bases outside the gene matches: 5. Germline V CDR1 and CDR2: SGHTA, FQGTGA. CDR3 size: 16 residues.

The rearrangement uses TRBV25-1 and TRBJ1-4; 8 bases line up with TRBD1. V lost 3 bases to trimming and J lost 8 bases; unmatched junction nucleotides: 8. Germline V CDR1 and CDR2: MGHDK, SYGVNS. The length of the CDR3 is 15 residues. CDR3 coding DNA: TGTGCCAGCAGTGATTCCCGGACAGGGAGAGAAAAACTGTTTTTT. Translated, it gives CASSDSRTGREKLFF.

This chain connects TRBV7-7 to TRBJ2-3; 7 bases map to TRBD1. This CDR3 contains 14 residues. Germline CDR1 and CDR2: SSHAT and FNYEAQ (reference sequence). The V gene end was trimmed by 6 bases and the J gene end by 6 bases; junction bases not matched to a gene: 9. The CDR3, as DNA: TGTGCCAGCAGTCGGGCAGGGGGTGAGGATACGCAGTATTTT. This gives the protein CASSRAGGEDTQYF.

CDR3 in amino acids: CARQACYEQYV. DNA for the CDR3: TGTGCCAGACAGGCTTGCTACGAGCAGTACGTC. The genes are TRBV19 and TRBJ2-7; weak D call: TRBD1 (5 bases). The V gene lost 9 bases and the J gene lost 3 bases, with 9 bases spanning the gap. CDR1 and CDR2 from the germline V gene are LNHDA and SQIVND (reference sequence). The CDR3 is 11 residues long.

This clone was recorded a few times. The chain combines TRBV6-5 with TRBJ2-7; D perhaps matches TRBD2 (6 bases). Germline-derived CDR1 and CDR2 are MNHEY and SVGAGI. CDR3 length: 10 residues. V gave up 6 bases and J gave up 7 bases, with 7 bases separating them. As DNA, the CDR3 is TGTGCCAGCAGAGGACTAGAGCAGTACTTC. Translation: CASRGLEQYF.

The J gene is TRBJ1-4, the V gene TRBV5-1; TRBD1 agrees at 12 bases. Trimming removed 3 bases from V and 6 bases from J; junction bases left unmatched: 6. Germline V gives CDR1 SGHRS, CDR2 YFSETQ. This CDR3 has 16 residues. CDR3 in DNA: TGCGCCAGCAGCTGGGGACAGGGGGCCCGGCATGAAAAACTGTTTTTT. Translated, it gives CASSWGQGARHEKLFF.

The chain has TRBV5-1 and TRBJ1-3; 9 nucleotides match TRBD1. The CDR3 covers 15 residues. V dropped 4 bases and J dropped 3; count of bases not matched to a gene: 5. Germline V gene sequence: CDR1 SGHRS, CDR2 YFSETQ. The chain's CDR3 is CASSTGGSGGNTIYF. The DNA of the CDR3 is TGCGCCAGCAGCACAGGGGGCTCGGGTGGAAACACCATATATTTT.

This rearrangement joins TRBV7-2 to TRBJ2-7; tentatively, D is TRBD2 (5 bases). The CDR3 extends over 15 amino acids. Deletions cut 5 bases from V and 3 bases from J, with 17 bases between. Germline assignment: CDR1 SGHTA and CDR2 FQGNSA. The CDR3 protein is CASSALWASHYEQYF. CDR3 sequence (DNA): TGTGCCAGCAGCGCCCTCTGGGCTAGCCACTACGAGCAGTACTTC. Full variable domain (remainder filled in from reference TRBV7-2 and TRBJ2-7): GAGVSQSPSNKVTEKGKDVELRCDPISGHTALYWYRQSLGQGLEFLIYFQGNSAPDKSGLPSDRFSAERTGGSVSTLTIQRTQQEDSAVYLCASSALWASHYEQYFGPGTRLTVT.

The rearrangement joins TRBV13 to TRBJ1-3; D uncertain. This CDR3 is 15 amino acids long. Germline CDR1 reads PRHDT; CDR2 reads FYEKMQ (reference sequence). V was cut by 1 base and J by 2 bases, with 9 bases left in between. The CDR3 here is CASSLERIPGNTIYF. CDR3 nucleotide sequence: TGTGCCAGCAGCTTAGAGCGGATCCCTGGAAACACCATATATTTT.

The rearrangement uses TRBV7-9 and TRBJ1-1, with 7 bases that match TRBD1. The CDR3 contains 14 residues. Germline CDR1 reads SEHNR; CDR2 reads FQNEAQ (reference sequence). V was pared by 1 base and J by 3 bases, with 2 bases of the junction left unmatched. The CDR3 spells CASSLEGAYTEAFF. In DNA form, the CDR3 reads TGTGCCAGCAGCTTAGAGGGGGCTTACACTGAAGCTTTCTTT.

J is TRBJ2-1 and V is TRBV6-1; D is possibly TRBD2 (7 bases). Germline CDR1 and CDR2: MNHNS and SASEGT. The CDR3 has 12 amino acids. Trimming shortened V by 2 bases and J by 15 bases, and 14 bases separated the two germline ends. CDR3 bases: TGTGCCAGCAGTGAACGGGTGGGGGGGCGGTTCTTC. Translating it yields CASSERVGGRFF.

This clone was recorded a few times. The chain combines TRBV21-1 with TRBJ2-5; the table's D call, TRBD2, has no DNA check behind it. TRBV21-1 corresponds to a pseudogene. This CDR3 is 14 amino acids long. The CDR3 nucleotides read TGTGCCAGCCCTTCAAGCGGGGGGATAGAGACCCAGTACTTC. It translates to CASPSSGGIETQYF.

The chain is built from TRBV7-6 and TRBJ1-2; 9 bases are shared with TRBD1. With 5 bases clipped from V and 7 bases from J, the junction kept 11 bases outside the gene matches. In germline, CDR1 is SGHVS, CDR2 FNYEAQ. This CDR3 spans 15 amino acids. CDR3 region: CASSPSPGQGGGYTF. The CDR3 nucleotides read TGTGCCAGCAGCCCAAGTCCGGGACAGGGAGGTGGCTACACCTTC.